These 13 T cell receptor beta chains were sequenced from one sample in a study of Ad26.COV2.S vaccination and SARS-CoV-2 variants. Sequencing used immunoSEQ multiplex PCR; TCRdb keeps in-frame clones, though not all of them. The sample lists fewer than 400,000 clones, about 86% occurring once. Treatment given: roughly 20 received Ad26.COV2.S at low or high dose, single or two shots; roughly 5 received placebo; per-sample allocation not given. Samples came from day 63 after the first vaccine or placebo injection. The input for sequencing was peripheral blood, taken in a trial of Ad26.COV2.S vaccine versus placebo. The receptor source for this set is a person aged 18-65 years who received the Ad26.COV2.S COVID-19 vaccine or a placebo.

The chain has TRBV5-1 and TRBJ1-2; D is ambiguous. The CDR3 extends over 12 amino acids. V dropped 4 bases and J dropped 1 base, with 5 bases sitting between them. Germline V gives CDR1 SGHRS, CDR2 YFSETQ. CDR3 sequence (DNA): TGCGCCAGCAGCGCCGTTAACTATGGCTACACCTTC. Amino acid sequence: CASSAVNYGYTF.

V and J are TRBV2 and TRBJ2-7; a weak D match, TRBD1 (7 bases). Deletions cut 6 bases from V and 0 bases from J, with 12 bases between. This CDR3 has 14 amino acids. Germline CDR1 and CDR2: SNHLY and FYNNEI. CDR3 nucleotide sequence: TGTGCCAGCAGGTGGAGGGGGCACTCCTACGAGCAGTACTTC. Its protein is CASRWRGHSYEQYF.

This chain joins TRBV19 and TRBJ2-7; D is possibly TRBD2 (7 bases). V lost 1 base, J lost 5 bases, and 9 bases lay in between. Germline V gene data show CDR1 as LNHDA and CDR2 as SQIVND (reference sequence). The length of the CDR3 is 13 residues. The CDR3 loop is CASSIAGGHEQYF. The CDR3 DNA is TGTGCCAGTAGTATAGCCGGGGGGCACGAGCAGTACTTC.

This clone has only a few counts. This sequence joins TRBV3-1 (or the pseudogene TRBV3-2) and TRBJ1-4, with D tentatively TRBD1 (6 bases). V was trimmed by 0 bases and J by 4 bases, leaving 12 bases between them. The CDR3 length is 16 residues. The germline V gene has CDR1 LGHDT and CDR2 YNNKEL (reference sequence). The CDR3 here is CASSQDWGLGNEKLFF. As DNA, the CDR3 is TGTGCCAGCAGCCAAGATTGGGGGCTCGGTAATGAAAAACTGTTTTTT.

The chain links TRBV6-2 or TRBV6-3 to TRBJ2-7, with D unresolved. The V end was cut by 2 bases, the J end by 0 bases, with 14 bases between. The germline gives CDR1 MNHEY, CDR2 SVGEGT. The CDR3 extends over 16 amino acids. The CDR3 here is CASSYGQTKGSYEQYF. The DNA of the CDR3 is TGTGCCAGCAGTTACGGGCAGACCAAGGGCTCCTACGAGCAGTACTTC.

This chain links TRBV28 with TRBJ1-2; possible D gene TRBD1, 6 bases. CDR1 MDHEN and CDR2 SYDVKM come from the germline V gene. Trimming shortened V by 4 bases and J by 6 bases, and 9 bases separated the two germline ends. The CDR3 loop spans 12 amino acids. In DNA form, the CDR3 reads TGTGCCAGCAGTTCGAACAGGGATGGCTACACCTTC. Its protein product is CASSSNRDGYTF.

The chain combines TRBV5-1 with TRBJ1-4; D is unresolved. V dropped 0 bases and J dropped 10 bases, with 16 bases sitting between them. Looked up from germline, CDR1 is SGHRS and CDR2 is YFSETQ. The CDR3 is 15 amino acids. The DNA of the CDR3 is TGCGCCAGCAGCTTGGAGAGCCCCCAACGGGGAAAACTGTTTTTT. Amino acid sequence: CASSLESPQRGKLFF.

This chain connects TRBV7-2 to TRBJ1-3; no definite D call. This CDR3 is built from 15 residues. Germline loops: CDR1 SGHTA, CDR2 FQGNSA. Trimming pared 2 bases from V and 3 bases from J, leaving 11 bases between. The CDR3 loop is CASSLNWVRGNTIYF. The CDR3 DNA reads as TGTGCCAGCAGCTTAAATTGGGTTCGTGGAAACACCATATATTTT.

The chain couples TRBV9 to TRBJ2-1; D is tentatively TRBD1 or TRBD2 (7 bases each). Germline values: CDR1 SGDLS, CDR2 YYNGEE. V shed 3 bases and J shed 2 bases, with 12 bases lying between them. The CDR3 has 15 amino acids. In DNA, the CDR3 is TGTGCCAGCAGCGAGCGGGACAGACCCTACAATGAGCAGTTCTTC. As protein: CASSERDRPYNEQFF.

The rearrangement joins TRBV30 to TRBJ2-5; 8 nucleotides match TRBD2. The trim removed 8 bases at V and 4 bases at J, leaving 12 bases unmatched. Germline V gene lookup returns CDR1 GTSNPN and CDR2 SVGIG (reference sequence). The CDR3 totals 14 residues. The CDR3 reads CAGDSSGRRETQYF. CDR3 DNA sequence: TGTGCCGGGGACTCTAGCGGGCGAAGAGAGACCCAGTACTTC.

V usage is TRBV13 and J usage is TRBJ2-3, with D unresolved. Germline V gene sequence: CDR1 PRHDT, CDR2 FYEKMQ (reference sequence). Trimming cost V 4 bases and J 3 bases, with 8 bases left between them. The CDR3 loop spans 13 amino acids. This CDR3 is CASSSKGTDTQYF. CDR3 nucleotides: TGTGCCAGCAGCTCGAAAGGAACAGATACGCAGTATTTT.

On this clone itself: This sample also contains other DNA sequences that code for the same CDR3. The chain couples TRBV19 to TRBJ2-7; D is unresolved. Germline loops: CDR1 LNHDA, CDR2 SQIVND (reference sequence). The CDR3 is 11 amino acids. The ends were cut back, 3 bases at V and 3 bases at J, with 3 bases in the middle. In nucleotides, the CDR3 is TGTGCCAGTAGTATCGGCTACGAGCAGTACTTC. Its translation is CASSIGYEQYF. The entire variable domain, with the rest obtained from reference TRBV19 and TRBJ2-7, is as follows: DGGITQSPKYLFRKEGQNVTLSCEQNLNHDAMYWYRQDPGQGLRLIYYSQIVNDFQKGDIAEGYSVSREKKESFPLTVTSAQKNPTAFYLCASSIGYEQYFGPGTRLTVT.

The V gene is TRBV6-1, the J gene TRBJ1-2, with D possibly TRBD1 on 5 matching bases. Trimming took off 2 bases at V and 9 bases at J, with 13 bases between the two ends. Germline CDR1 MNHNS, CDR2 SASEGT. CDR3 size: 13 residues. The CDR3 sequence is CASSELPGLSYTF. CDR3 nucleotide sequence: TGTGCCAGCAGTGAACTGCCAGGGTTGAGCTACACCTTC.